This T cell receptor (beta chain) was documented in a study of response to subunit inactivated influenza vaccine. General study results and limits: Researchers suggested that each seasonal influenza vaccination recruits few new T cells.

Each CDR3 protein gets one entry after TCRdb re-called the RT-PCR reads with MiXCR. Among about 650,000 distinct CDR3 sequences listed, 15% to 19% were seen once. As to this clonotype: Its antigen is undetermined.

Germline CDR1 is DFQATT and CDR2 is SNEGSKA (reference sequence). Trimming left V 3 bases short and J 7 bases short, with 9 bases between. CDR3 length: 12 residues. The sample here was PBMCs from blood, taken 12 days after vaccination. The sequence derives from a man in his fifties who received an inactivated influenza vaccine. The V and J genes are TRBV20-1 and TRBJ1-4; D unresolved. CDR3 sequence reads: CSASVGGEKLFF. For the CDR3, the DNA is TGCAGTGCTAGCGTAGGAGGTGAAAAACTGTTTTTT.